This TCR beta chain was observed in a study of T-cell memory formation after mild COVID-19. Looking at the study overall: TCR clusters showed largely donor specificity.

This clonotype ranks as medium-sized. Its matching antigen is unknown. Overall study results and limits: CD4/CD8 balance held among clones contracting day 15 to 85, and later expanders leaned CD4+.

The 5'RACE method, run with constant-segment primers, produced TCR alpha and TCR beta cDNA libraries (carrying sample barcodes and UMIs). TCRdb ran MiXCR on the 5' RACE reads and lists one entry per CDR3 protein. This table has approximately 50,000 distinct CDR3 sequences, 12% appearing once. The sample consisted of PBMCs or a T cell subset sorted from them (not recorded which). This clonotype was obtained from a young man who had mild COVID-19 (a few samples of this study predate the infection). Cell type and time point are not known.

This CDR3 reads CASSLALRTVSTPDTQYF. In DNA form, the CDR3 reads TGCGCCAGCAGCTTGGCCCTACGGACAGTCTCCACCCCAGATACGCAGTATTTT. This rearrangement joins TRBV5-1 to TRBJ2-3, with D possibly being TRBD1 (6 bases). Germline-derived CDR1 and CDR2 are SGHRS and YFSETQ. The V end was cut by 0 bases, the J end by 4 bases, with 21 bases between. This CDR3 is 18 amino acids long.